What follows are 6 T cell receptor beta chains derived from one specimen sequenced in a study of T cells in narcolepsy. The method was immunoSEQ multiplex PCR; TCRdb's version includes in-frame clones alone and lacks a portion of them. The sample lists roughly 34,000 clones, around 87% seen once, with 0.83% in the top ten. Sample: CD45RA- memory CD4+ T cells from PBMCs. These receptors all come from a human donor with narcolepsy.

The DNA of the CDR3 is TGTGCCAGCAGTTTCCCCGGAGGGGCCAGGGGAGATGAAAAACTGTTTTTT. Its translation: CASSFPGGARGDEKLFF. The chain employs TRBV28 and TRBJ1-4; D may be TRBD1 (6 bases). The length of the CDR3 is 17 residues. Trimming pared 3 bases from V and 6 bases from J, leaving 20 bases between. The germline gives CDR1 MDHEN, CDR2 SYDVKM. Looking up the rest from reference TRBV28 and TRBJ1-4 gives the full variable domain: DVKVTQSSRYLVKRTGEKVFLECVQDMDHENMFWYRQDPGLGLRLIYFSYDVKMKEKGDIPEGYSVSREKKERFSLILESASTNQTSMYLCASSFPGGARGDEKLFFGSGTQLSVL.

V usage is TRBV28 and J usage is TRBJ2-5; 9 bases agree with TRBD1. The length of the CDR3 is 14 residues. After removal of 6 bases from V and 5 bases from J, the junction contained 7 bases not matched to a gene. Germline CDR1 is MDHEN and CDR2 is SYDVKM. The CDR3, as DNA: TGTGCCAGCAGCGAAGGGACAGGGAGGGAGACCCAGTACTTC. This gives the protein CASSEGTGRETQYF.

This CDR3 reads CASSLDPLAAYNEQFF. The CDR3 bases are TGTGCCAGCAGCTTAGACCCACTAGCGGCGTACAATGAGCAGTTCTTC. The rearrangement uses TRBV7-6 and TRBJ2-1; 8 bases match TRBD2. V lost 1 base, J lost 4 bases, and 6 bases stayed unmatched. The CDR3 runs 16 residues. Germline CDR1 and CDR2: SGHVS and FNYEAQ.

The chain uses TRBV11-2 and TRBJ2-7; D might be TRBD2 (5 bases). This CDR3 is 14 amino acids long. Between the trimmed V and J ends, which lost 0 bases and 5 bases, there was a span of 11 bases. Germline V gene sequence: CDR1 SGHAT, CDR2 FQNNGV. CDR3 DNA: TGTGCCAGCAGCTTAGATCTGCCGGGGAACGAGCAGTACTTC. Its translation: CASSLDLPGNEQYF.

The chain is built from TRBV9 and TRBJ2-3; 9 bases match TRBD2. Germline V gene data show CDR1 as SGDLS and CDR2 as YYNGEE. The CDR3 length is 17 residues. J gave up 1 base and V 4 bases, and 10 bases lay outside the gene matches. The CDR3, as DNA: TGTGCCAGCAGCCCGACCGGGACTAGCAGCGGCACAGATACGCAGTATTTT. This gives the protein CASSPTGTSSGTDTQYF.

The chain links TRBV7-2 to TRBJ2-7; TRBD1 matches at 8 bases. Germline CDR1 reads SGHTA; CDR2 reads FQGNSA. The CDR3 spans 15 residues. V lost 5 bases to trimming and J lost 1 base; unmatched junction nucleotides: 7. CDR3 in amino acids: CASSIQGGLSYEQYF. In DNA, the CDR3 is TGTGCCAGCAGCATACAGGGGGGTTTGTCCTACGAGCAGTACTTC.